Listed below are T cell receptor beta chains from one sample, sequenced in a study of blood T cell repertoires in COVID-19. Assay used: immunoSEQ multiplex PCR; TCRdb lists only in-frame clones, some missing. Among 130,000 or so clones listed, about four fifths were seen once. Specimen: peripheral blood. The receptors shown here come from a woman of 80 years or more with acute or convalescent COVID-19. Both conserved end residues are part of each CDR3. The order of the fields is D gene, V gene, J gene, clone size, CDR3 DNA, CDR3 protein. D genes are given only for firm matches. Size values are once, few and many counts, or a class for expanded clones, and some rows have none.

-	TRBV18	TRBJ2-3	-	TGTGCCAGCTCACCGGGAGCGAGCACAGATACGCAGTATTTT	CASSPGASTDTQYF
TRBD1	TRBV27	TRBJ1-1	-	TGTGCCAGCAGTTTAGGCGACAGGGTAACTGAAGCTTTCTTT	CASSLGDRVTEAFF
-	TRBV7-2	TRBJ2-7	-	TGTGCCAGCAGCTTAGAAGCGGTCTCCCTCGAGCAGTACTTC	CASSLEAVSLEQYF
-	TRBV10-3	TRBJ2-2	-	TGTGCCACCGGAAGGGACACCTACACCGGGGAGCTGTTTTTT	CATGRDTYTGELFF
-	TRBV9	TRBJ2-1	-	TGTGCCAGCAGCGTAGCTGACAATGAGCAGTTCTTC	CASSVADNEQFF
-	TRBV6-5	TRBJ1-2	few	TGTGCCAGCAGTCCCAGATGGGGGGATGGCTACACCTTC	CASSPRWGDGYTF
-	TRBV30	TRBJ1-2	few	TGTGCCTGGAAACAGGGAGTCGGCTACACCTTC	CAWKQGVGYTF
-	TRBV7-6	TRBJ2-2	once	TGTGCCAGCAGCTTAGATGGGCGGGACTGGACCGGGGAGCTGTTTTTT	CASSLDGRDWTGELFF
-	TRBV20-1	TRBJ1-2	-	TGCAGTGCTAGAGGAGGGCGAGGCTACACCTTC	CSARGGRGYTF
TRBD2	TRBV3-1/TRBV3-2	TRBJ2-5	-	TGTGCCAGCAGCCCTTCCGTGATAGCGGGAGTACAAGAGACCCAGTACTTC	CASSPSVIAGVQETQYF
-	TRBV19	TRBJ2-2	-	TGTGCCAGTAGTATAGATCAACGACAGATCGGGGAGCTGTTTTTT	CASSIDQRQIGELFF
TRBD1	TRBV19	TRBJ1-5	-	TGTGCCAGTAGTCCCTTTCGGACAGGGGGCGGCGGGGGCAATCAGCCCCAGCATTTT	CASSPFRTGGGGGNQPQHF
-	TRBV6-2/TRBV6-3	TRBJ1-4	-	TGTGCCAGCAGTAGGGGACAAGTTAATGAAAAACTGTTTTTT	CASSRGQVNEKLFF
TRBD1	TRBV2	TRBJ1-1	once	TGTGCCAGCAGTGAATTTGGTCGGACAGGGAACACTGAAGCTTTCTTT	CASSEFGRTGNTEAFF
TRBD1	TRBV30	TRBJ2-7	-	TGTGCCTGGAGTGCCCGACGGACAGGGGGCGACGAGCAGTACTTC	CAWSARRTGGDEQYF
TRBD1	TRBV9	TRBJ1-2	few	TGTGCCAGCAGCCCGATGACAGGGCAAGGTGGCTACACCTTC	CASSPMTGQGGYTF
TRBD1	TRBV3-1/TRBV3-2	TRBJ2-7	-	TGTGCCAGCAGCCCCCTTCCGGGACAGGGTCCGTACGAGCAGTACTTC	CASSPLPGQGPYEQYF
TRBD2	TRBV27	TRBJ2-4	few	TGTGCCAGCAGAAGCCCCCGGGGGGTAGCAACCAAAAACATTCAGTACTTC	CASRSPRGVATKNIQYF
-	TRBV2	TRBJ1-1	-	TGTGCCAGCAGTGAAGTTGACAAGAACACTGAAGCTTTCTTT	CASSEVDKNTEAFF
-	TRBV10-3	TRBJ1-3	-	TGTGCCATCAGTGAGCGCTCTGGAAACACCATATATTTT	CAISERSGNTIYF
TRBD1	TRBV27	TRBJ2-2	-	TGTGCCAGCAGTTTTGGACAGGGGGCTACCTGGGAGCTGTTTTTT	CASSFGQGATWELFF
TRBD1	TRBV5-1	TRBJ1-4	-	TGCGCCAGCAGCTTAGGGACAGGGGAAATGTTTGAAAAACTGTTTTTT	CASSLGTGEMFEKLFF
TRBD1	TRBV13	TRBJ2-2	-	TGTGCCAGCAGCTCACTTACAGGGGCTTCGAACACCGGGGAGCTGTTTTTT	CASSSLTGASNTGELFF
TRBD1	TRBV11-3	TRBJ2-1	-	TGTGCCAGCAGCCTAGGGACAGCGACCCACAATGAGCAGTTCTTC	CASSLGTATHNEQFF
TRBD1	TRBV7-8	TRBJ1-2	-	TGTGCCAGCAGCTTAGATGGGACAGCGAACTATGGCTACACCTTC	CASSLDGTANYGYTF
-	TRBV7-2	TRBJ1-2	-	TGTGCCAGCAGCTTAGTAGGACAATTGATCGATGGCTACACCTTC	CASSLVGQLIDGYTF
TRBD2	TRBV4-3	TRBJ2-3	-	TGCGCCAGCAGCCAAGTGTTGGCGGGGGGACGACGCCAGTATTTT	CASSQVLAGGRRQYF
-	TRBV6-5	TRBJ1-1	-	TGTGCCAGCAGTATGGGCCTCGCGTTTGAGCCTGAAGCTTTCTTT	CASSMGLAFEPEAFF
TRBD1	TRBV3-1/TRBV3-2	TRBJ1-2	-	TGTGCCAGCAGACCCGGACAGGTCTATGGCTACACCTTC	CASRPGQVYGYTF
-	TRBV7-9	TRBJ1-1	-	TGTGCCAGCAGCTTATACTTGAACACTGAAGCTTTCTTT	CASSLYLNTEAFF
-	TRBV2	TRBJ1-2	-	TGTGCCAGCAGTGAAGGGACAGCCCGTTTTAACTATGGCTACACCTTC	CASSEGTARFNYGYTF
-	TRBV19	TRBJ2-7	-	TGTGCCAGTAGTATAGGCGTCCGACAGATTCCCTACGAGCAGTACTTC	CASSIGVRQIPYEQYF
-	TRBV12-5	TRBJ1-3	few	TGTGCTAGTGCCCCCGGGGGGGTACGAAACACCATATATTTT	CASAPGGVRNTIYF
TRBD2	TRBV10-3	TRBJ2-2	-	TGTGCCATCAGTGAGGGACTAGCGGGGACCGGGGAGCTGTTTTTT	CAISEGLAGTGELFF
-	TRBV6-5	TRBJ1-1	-	TGTGCCAGCAGTTACGGGGAGGAAACTGAAGCTTTCTTT	CASSYGEETEAFF